The entry below describes one T cell receptor beta chain. Its antigen remains unknown. Those patients picked for sequencing had displayed CD8+CD57+ cell expansion on flow cytometry. When blood sampling took place, the patients had received no therapy. The record originates from a study of CD8+CD57+ T cells in acquired aplastic anemia. For the study at large: Sorted CD4+ and CD8+ cell DNA averaged around 3 ug.

Notes on the study in general: Shared by patients and controls, roughly 28 CD8+ CDR3s were abundant in patients. Patients and controls had CD8+ Simpson's diversity values that were not significantly distinct.

CDR1 is SGHRS and CDR2 is YFSETQ in the germline V gene. Between the trimmed V and J ends, which lost 2 bases and 2 bases, there was a span of 11 bases. The CDR3 covers 14 residues. The TCR beta profiling, which covered VDJ combination and CDR3 sequence, was carried out using genomic DNA as the template. TCRdb recomputed calls from the reads with MiXCR, one row per CDR3 protein. This table has 200,000 to 250,000 distinct CDR3 sequences, 65% appearing once. This rearrangement joins TRBV5-1 to TRBJ2-7; a weak D match, TRBD2 (6 bases). This receptor was identified in a human donor with aplastic anemia. What was sequenced was sorted CD4+, CD8+, or CD8+CD57+ T cells (not recorded which) from PBMCs. The CDR3 bases are TGCGCCAGCAGCTTAGTAGCGGAGACCTACGAGCAGTACTTC. This encodes CASSLVAETYEQYF.